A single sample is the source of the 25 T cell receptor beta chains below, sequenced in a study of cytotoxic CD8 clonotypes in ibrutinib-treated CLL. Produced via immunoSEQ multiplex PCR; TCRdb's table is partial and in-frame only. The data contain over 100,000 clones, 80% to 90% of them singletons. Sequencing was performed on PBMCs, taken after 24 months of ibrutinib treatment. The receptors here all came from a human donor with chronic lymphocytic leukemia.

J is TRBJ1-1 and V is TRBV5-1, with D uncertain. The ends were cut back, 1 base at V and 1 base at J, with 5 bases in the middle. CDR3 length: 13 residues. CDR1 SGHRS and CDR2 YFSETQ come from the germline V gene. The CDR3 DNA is TGCGCCAGCAGCTTGCTAGGGAACACTGAAGCTTTCTTT. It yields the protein CASSLLGNTEAFF.

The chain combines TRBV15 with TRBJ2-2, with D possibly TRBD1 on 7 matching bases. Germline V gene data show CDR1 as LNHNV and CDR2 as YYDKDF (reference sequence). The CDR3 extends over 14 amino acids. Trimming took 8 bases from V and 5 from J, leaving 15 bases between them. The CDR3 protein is CATRNPGGTGELFF. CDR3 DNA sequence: TGTGCCACCCGAAACCCAGGGGGGACCGGGGAGCTGTTTTTT.

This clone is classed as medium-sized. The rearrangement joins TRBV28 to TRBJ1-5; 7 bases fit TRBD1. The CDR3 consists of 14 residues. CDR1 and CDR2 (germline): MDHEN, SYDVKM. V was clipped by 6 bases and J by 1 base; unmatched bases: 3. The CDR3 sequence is CASSPGGSNQPQHF. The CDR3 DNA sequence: TGTGCCAGCAGCCCAGGGGGGAGCAATCAGCCCCAGCATTTT. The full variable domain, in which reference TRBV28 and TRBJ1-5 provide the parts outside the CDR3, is DVKVTQSSRYLVKRTGEKVFLECVQDMDHENMFWYRQDPGLGLRLIYFSYDVKMKEKGDIPEGYSVSREKKERFSLILESASTNQTSMYLCASSPGGSNQPQHFGDGTRLSIL.

The CDR3, as DNA: TGCGCCAGCAGCGGTCGGGGGTCGAACACCGGGGAGCTGTTTTTT. Translated: CASSGRGSNTGELFF. This chain joins TRBV5-1 and TRBJ2-2; weak D call: TRBD2 (6 bases). CDR3 length: 15 amino acids. Germline CDR1 reads SGHRS; CDR2 reads YFSETQ. Trimming took off 4 bases at V and 0 bases at J, with 10 bases between the two ends.

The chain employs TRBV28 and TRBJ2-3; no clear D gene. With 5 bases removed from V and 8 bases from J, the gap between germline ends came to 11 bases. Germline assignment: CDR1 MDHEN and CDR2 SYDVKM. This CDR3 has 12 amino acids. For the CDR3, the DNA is TGTGCCAGCAGTACCCGACAAGGTACGCAGTATTTT. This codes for CASSTRQGTQYF.

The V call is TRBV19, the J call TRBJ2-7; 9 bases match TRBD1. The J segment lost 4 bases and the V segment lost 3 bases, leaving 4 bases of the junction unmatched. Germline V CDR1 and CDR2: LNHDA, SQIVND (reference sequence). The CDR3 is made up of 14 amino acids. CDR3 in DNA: TGTGCCAGTAGTATGGGGACAGGGCGGTACGAGCAGTACTTC. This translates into CASSMGTGRYEQYF.

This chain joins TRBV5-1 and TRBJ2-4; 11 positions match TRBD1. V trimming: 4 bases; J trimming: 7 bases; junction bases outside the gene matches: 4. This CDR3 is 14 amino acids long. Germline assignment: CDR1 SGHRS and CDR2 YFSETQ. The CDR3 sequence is CASSTGTGGNIQYF. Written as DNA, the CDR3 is TGCGCCAGCAGCACTGGGACAGGGGGGAACATTCAGTACTTC.

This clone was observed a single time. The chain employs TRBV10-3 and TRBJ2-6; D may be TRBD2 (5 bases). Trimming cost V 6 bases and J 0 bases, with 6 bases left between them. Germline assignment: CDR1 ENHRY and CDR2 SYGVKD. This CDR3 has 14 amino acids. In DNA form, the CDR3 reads TGTGCCATCAGCCGGGACTCTGGGGCCAACGTCCTGACTTTC. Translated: CAISRDSGANVLTF.

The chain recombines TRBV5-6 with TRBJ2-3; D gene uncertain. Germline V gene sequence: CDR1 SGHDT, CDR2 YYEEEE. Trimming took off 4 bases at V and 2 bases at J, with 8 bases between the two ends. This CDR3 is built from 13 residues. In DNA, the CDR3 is TGTGCCAGCAGCCCCACCCCCACAGATACGCAGTATTTT. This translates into CASSPTPTDTQYF.

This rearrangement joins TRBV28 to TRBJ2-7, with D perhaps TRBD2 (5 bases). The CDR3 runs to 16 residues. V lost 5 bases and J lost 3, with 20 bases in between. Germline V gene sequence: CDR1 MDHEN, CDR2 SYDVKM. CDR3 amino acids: CASSPLAGKGRYEQYF. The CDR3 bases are TGTGCCAGCAGTCCCCTGGCCGGGAAGGGCCGCTACGAGCAGTACTTC.

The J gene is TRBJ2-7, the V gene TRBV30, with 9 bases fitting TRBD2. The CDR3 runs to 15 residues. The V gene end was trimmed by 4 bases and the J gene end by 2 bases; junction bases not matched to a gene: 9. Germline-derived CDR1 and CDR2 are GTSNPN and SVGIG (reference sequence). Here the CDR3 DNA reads TGTGCCTGGAAGAGTGGCGGGGGGGCGCCCTACGAGCAGTACTTC. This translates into CAWKSGGGAPYEQYF.

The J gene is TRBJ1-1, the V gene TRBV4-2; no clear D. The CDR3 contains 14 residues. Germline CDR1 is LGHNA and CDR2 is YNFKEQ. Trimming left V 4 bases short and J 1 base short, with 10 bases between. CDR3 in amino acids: CASSRAAENTEAFF. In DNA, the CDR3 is TGTGCCAGCAGCCGCGCTGCAGAGAACACTGAAGCTTTCTTT.

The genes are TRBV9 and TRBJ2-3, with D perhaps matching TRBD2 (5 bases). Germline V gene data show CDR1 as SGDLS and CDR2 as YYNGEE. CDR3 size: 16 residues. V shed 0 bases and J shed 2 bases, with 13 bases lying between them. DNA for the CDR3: TGTGCCAGCAGCGTAGGAACGGGATCTCTCACAGATACGCAGTATTTT. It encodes CASSVGTGSLTDTQYF.

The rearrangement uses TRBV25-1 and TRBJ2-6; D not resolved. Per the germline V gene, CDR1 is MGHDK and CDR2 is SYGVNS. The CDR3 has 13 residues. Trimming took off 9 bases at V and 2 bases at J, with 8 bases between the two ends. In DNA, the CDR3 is TGTGCCAGTAGGGAAGCTGGGGCCAACGTCCTGACTTTC. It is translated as CASREAGANVLTF.

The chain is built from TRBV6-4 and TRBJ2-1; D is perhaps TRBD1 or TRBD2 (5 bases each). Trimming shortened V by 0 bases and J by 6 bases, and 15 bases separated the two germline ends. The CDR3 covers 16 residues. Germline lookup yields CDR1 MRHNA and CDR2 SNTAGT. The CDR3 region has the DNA TGTGCCAGCAGTGACTCGGGCGGGTTGGGGCCCAATGAGCAGTTCTTC. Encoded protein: CASSDSGGLGPNEQFF.

The CDR3 here is CASEGLSSQYF. In nucleotides, the CDR3 is TGTGCCAGCGAAGGTCTTTCATCCCAGTATTTT. This sequence joins TRBV28 and TRBJ2-3; D remains unclear. The CDR3 covers 11 residues. V was cut by 8 bases and J by 12 bases, with 15 bases left in between. The germline CDR1 and CDR2 sequences are MDHEN and SYDVKM. The full variable domain, in which reference TRBV28 and TRBJ2-3 provide the parts outside the CDR3, is DVKVTQSSRYLVKRTGEKVFLECVQDMDHENMFWYRQDPGLGLRLIYFSYDVKMKEKGDIPEGYSVSREKKERFSLILESASTNQTSMYLCASEGLSSQYFGPGTRLTVL.

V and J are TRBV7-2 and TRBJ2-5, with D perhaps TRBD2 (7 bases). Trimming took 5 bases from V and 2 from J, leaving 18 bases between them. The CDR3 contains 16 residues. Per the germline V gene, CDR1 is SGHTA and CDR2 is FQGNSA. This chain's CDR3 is CASSAWGGATQETQYF. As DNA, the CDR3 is TGTGCCAGCAGCGCCTGGGGGGGCGCTACTCAAGAGACCCAGTACTTC. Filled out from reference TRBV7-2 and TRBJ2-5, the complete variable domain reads GAGVSQSPSNKVTEKGKDVELRCDPISGHTALYWYRQSLGQGLEFLIYFQGNSAPDKSGLPSDRFSAERTGGSVSTLTIQRTQQEDSAVYLCASSAWGGATQETQYFGPGTRLLVL.

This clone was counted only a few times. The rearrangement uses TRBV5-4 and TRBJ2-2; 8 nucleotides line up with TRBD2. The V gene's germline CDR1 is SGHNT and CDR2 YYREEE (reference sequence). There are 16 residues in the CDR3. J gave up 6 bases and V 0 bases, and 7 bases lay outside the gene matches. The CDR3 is CASSLAERGTAGELFF. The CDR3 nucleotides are TGTGCCAGCAGCTTGGCCGAGCGGGGGACGGCCGGGGAGCTGTTTTTT.

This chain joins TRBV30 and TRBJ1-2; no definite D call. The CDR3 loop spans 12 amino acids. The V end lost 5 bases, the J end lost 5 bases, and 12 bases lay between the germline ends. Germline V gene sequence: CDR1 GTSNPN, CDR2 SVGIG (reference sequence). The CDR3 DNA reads TGTGCCTGGTCCCCCCAATCATATGGCTACACCTTC. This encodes CAWSPQSYGYTF.

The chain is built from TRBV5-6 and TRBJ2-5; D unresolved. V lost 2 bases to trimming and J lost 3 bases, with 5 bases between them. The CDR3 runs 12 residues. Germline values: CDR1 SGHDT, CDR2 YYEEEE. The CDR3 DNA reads TGTGCCAGCAGCTTAGTAGAAGAGACCCAGTACTTC. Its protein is CASSLVEETQYF.

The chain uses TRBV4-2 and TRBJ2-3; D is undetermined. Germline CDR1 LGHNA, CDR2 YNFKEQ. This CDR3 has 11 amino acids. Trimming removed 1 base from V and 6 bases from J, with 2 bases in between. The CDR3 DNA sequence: TGTGCCAGCAGCCAAGGGGATACGCAGTATTTT. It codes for CASSQGDTQYF.

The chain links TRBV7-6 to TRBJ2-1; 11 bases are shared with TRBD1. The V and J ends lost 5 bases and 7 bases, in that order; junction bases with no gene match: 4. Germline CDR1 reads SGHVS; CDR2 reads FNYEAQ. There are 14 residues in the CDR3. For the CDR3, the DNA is TGTGCCAGCAGCCCGGGACAGGGGGAGAATGAGCAGTTCTTC. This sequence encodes CASSPGQGENEQFF. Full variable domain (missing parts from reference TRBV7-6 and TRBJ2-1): GAGVSQSPRYKVTKRGQDVALRCDPISGHVSLYWYRQALGQGPEFLTYFNYEAQQDKSGLPNDRFSAERPEGSISTLTIQRTEQRDSAMYRCASSPGQGENEQFFGPGTRLTVL.

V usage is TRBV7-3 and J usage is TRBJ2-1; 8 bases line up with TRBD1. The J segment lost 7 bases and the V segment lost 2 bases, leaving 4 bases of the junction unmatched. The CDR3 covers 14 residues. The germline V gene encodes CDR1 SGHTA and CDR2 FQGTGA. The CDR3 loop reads CASSLQGAINEQFF. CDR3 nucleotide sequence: TGTGCCAGCAGCTTACAGGGGGCAATTAATGAGCAGTTCTTC.

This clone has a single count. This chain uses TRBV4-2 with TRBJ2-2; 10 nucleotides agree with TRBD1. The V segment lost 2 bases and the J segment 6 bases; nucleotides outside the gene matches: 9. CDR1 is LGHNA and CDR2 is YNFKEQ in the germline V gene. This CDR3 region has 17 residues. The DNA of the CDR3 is TGTGCCAGCAGCCAAAAGTCCCCGGGACAGGGGTCCGGGGAGCTGTTTTTT. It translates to CASSQKSPGQGSGELFF.

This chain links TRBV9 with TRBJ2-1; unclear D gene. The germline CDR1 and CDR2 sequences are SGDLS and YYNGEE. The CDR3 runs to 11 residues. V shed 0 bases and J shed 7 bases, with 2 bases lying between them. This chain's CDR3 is CASSVENEQFF. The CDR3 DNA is TGTGCCAGCAGCGTAGAGAATGAGCAGTTCTTC.